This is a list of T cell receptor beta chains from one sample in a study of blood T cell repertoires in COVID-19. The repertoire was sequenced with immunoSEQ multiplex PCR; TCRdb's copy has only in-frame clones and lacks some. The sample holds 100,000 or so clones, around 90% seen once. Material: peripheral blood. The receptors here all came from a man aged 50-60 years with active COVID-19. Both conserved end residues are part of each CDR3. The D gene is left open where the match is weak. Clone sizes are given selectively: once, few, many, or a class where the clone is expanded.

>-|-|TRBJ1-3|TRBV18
TGTGCCAGCTCACCTACGGTCGGTTACTCTGGAAACACCATATATTTT
CASSPTVGYSGNTIYF
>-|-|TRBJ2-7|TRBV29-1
TGCAGCCCCCCGGGGTCGAGCTCCTACGAGCAGTACTTC
CSPPGSSSYEQYF
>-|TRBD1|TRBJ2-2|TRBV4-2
TGTGCCAGCAGCCTAGGACAGGGGGAAGTCACCGGGGAGCTGTTTTTT
CASSLGQGEVTGELFF
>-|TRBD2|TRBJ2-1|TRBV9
TGTGCCAGCAGCGCCCCTAGCGGGGGGGCCCGTGAGCAGTTCTTC
CASSAPSGGAREQFF
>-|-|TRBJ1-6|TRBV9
TGTGCCAGCAGCGTAGACGGGCAGGTGCTCCTAGGGGCCCTCCACTTT
CASSVDGQVLLGALHF
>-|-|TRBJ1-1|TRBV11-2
TGTGCCAGCAGCTTAGGGGGGGGGAACACTGAAGCTTTCTTT
CASSLGGGNTEAFF
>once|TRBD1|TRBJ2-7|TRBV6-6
TGTGCCAGCAGAGGGACAGCCAGCTCCTACGAGCAGTACTTC
CASRGTASSYEQYF
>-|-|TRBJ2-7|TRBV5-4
TGTGCCAGCAGACCCCAGTCGACTGGATCCTACGAGCAGTACTTC
CASRPQSTGSYEQYF
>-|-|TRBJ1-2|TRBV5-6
TGTGCCAGCAGCTTGGAGGGGGAACAGGGTAACTATGGCTACACCTTC
CASSLEGEQGNYGYTF
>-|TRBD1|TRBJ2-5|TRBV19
TGTGCCAGTAGTACCGACAGGGAAGAGACCCAGTACTTC
CASSTDREETQYF
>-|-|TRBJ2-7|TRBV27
TGTGCCAGCAGTTTAGCTAGCTCCTACGAGCAGTACTTC
CASSLASSYEQYF
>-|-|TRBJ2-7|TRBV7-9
TGTGCCAGCAGCTCCCCCCTTCAAACGGGTAGCTCCTACGAGCAGTACTTC
CASSSPLQTGSSYEQYF
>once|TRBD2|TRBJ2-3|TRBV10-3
TGTGCCATCAAACTAGCGGGGGGGCAAGATACGCAGTATTTT
CAIKLAGGQDTQYF
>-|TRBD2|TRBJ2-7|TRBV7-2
TGTGCCAGCAGCCTTCGGGCCGGCGGGGGGTTGTCCTACGAGCAGTACTTC
CASSLRAGGGLSYEQYF
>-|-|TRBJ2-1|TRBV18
TGTGCCAGCTCACCACGGACTTACAATGAGCAGTTCTTC
CASSPRTYNEQFF
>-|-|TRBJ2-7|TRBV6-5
TGTGCCAGCAGTCGAGGGTTCCCCTACGAGCAGTACTTC
CASSRGFPYEQYF
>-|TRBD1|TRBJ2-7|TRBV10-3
TGTGCCATCGGTTCGGACAGGAACTACGAGCAGTACTTC
CAIGSDRNYEQYF
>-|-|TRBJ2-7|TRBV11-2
TGTGCCAGCAGCCCGGTGGGGAGGACCGGGGGTTACGAGCAGTACTTC
CASSPVGRTGGYEQYF
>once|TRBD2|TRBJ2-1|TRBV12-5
TGTGCTAGTGGTTTGGGCCCATGGACTAGCGGGGAAGTCTCTGTCAATGAGCAGTTCTTC
CASGLGPWTSGEVSVNEQFF
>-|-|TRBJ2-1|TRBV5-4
TGTGCCAGCAGCTTGGAGGGGGGGGCAGGCGAGCAGTTCTTC
CASSLEGGAGEQFF
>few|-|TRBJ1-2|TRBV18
TGTGCCAGCTCATCGGAGGGGACTCGCTACACCTTC
CASSSEGTRYTF
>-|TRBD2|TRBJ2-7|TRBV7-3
TGTGCCAGCAGCTTGAATAGCGGGACCGAGCAGTACTTC
CASSLNSGTEQYF
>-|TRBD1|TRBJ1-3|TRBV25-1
TGTGCCAGCAGTGAATCGGTGGACAGGGCCGGAAACACCATATATTTT
CASSESVDRAGNTIYF
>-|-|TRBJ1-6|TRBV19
TGTGCCAGTTCCACACAGAATTCACCCCTCCACTTT
CASSTQNSPLHF
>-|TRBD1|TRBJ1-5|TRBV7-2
TGTGCCAGCTCAGGGGGTATCAATCAGCCCCAGCATTTT
CASSGGINQPQHF
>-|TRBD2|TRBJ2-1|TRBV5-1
TGCGCCAGCACCTTATTAGCGGGCAGCTCCTACAATGAGCAGTTCTTC
CASTLLAGSSYNEQFF
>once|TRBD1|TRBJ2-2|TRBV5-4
TGTGCCAGTACAGCCCCGGGACAGCTCACCGGGGAGCTGTTTTTT
CASTAPGQLTGELFF
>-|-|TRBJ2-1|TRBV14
TGTGCCAGCAGCCAAGTAACAAGATATGAGCAGTTCTTC
CASSQVTRYEQFF
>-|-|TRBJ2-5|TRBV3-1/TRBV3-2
TGTGCCAGCGGAGGATTGGGAGAGACCCAGTACTTC
CASGGLGETQYF
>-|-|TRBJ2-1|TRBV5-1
TGCGCCAGCAGCCCATTCACAAGCTCCTACAATGAGCAGTTCTTC
CASSPFTSSYNEQFF
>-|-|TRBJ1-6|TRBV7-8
TGTGCCAGCACCCCGGTCGAGGGATTTATTTCACCCCTCCACTTT
CASTPVEGFISPLHF
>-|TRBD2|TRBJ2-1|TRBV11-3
TGTGCCAGCAGCTTAGGGGTCCTAGCGGGGGGAGGTAATGAGCAGTTCTTC
CASSLGVLAGGGNEQFF
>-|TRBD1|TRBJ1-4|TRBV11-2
TGTGCCAGCAGCCCACAAGGACAGGGTGGTGGAAAACTGTTTTTT
CASSPQGQGGGKLFF
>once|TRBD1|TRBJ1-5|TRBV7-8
TGTGCCAGCAGCTTAAGGGGACAGGGTATGAACCCCCAGCATTTT
CASSLRGQGMNPQHF
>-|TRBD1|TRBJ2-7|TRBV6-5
TGTGCCAGCAGTACTACAGGGGCGCTCGACGGCGAGCAGTACTTC
CASSTTGALDGEQYF
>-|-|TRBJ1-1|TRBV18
TGTGCCAGCTCACAAGGAGGAGTTTCAGGCACTGAAGCTTTCTTT
CASSQGGVSGTEAFF
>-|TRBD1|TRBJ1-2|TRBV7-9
TGTGCCAGCAGCTTGATGGTGGACAGGGGTAACTATGGCTACACCTTC
CASSLMVDRGNYGYTF
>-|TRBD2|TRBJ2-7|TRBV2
TGTGCCAGCAAATATAGCGGGGGGCTCTACGAGCAGTACTTC
CASKYSGGLYEQYF
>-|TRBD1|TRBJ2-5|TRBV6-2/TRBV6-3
TGTGCCAGCAGTTACTCGACAGGGGGCCTGGGAGAGACCCAGTACTTC
CASSYSTGGLGETQYF
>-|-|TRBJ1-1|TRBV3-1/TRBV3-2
TGTGCCAGCAGCCAACATGGTCAGGGTGGCACTGAAGCTTTCTTT
CASSQHGQGGTEAFF
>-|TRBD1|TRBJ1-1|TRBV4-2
TGTGCCAGCAGCCAAGACAGGGGGCGCGTCGCTGAAGCTTTCTTT
CASSQDRGRVAEAFF
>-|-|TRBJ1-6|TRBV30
TGTGCCTGGAGTGTACCCTTGAGGGGGTGGAATTCACCCCTCCACTTT
CAWSVPLRGWNSPLHF
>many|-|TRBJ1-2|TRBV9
TGTGCCAGCAGCTCAGGGGACGCCTTCTATGGCTACACCTTC
CASSSGDAFYGYTF
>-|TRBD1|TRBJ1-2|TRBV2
TGTGCCAGCCACAGGGGTAACTATGGCTACACCTTC
CASHRGNYGYTF
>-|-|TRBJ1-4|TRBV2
TGTGCCAGCAGTGAAGTTAGAAAACTGTTTTTT
CASSEVRKLFF
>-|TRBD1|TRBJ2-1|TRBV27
TGTGCCAGCAGCTTGGGACAGGTCAGTTACAATGAGCAGTTCTTC
CASSLGQVSYNEQFF
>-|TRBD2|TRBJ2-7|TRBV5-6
TGTGCCAGCAGCTTAGGGCGGGGGGGCGGCTACGAGCAGTACTTC
CASSLGRGGGYEQYF
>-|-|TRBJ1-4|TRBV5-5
TGTGCCAGCAGCTTGTGGCAGCGCCTCACCGCAACTAATGAAAAACTGTTTTTT
CASSLWQRLTATNEKLFF
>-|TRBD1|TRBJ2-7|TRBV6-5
TGTGCCAGCAGTAAAACAGGGGACGAGCAGTACTTC
CASSKTGDEQYF
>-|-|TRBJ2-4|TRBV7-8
TGTGCCAGCAGCTTACCCGCGAGATCCTTAGCCAAAAACATTCAGTACTTC
CASSLPARSLAKNIQYF
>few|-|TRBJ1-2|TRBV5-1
TGCGCCAGCAACCTCGGTTCTAGCTATGGCTACACCTTC
CASNLGSSYGYTF
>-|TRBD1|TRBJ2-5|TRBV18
TGTGCCAGCTCACCACGGACAGGCCTAGAGACCCAGTACTTC
CASSPRTGLETQYF
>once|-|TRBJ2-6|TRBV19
TGTGCCAGTAGTACTCAAAGCAGGGGAAGTACACACTCTGGGGCCAACGTCCTGACTTTC
CASSTQSRGSTHSGANVLTF
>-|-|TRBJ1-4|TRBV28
TGTGCCAGCAGTTCCCCGGGGGAGCCCAGGGATGAAAAACTGTTTTTT
CASSSPGEPRDEKLFF
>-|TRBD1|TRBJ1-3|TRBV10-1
TGCGCCAGCAGTGACAGCGGGACAGGGAAAGGAAACACCATATATTTT
CASSDSGTGKGNTIYF
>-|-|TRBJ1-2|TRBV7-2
TGTGCCAGCAGCTTAAGAGGGCCCCTCGGAGGCTACACCTTC
CASSLRGPLGGYTF
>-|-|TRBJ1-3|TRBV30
TGTGCCTGGAGTGCAACAGTCTCTGGAAACACCATATATTTT
CAWSATVSGNTIYF
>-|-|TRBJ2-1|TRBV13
TGTGCCAGCGGCCAGACCCCCGGGAACAATGAGCAGTTCTTC
CASGQTPGNNEQFF
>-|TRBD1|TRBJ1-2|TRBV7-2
TGTGCCAGCAGACCTCAGGGGGTGCATGAGGGCTACACCTTC
CASRPQGVHEGYTF